This T cell receptor beta chain originates from a study of CD8 T cells in ankylosing spondylitis. A remark on this clonotype: Antigen: not known. A much more abundant neighbour one base away suggests this may be a read error.

The V gene end was trimmed by 4 bases and the J gene end by 2 bases; junction bases not matched to a gene: 5. From germline, CDR1 is SGHKS and CDR2 YYEKEE (reference sequence). This CDR3 is built from 15 residues. Study observations and caveats: Prior literature has documented some motif variants in synovial fluid and blood from reactive arthritis. Reported data indicate significant enrichment of disease-linked clones within matched ankylosing spondylitis synovial fluid. A motif of under 10 highly homologous TCR beta variants was seen as apparently characteristic of ankylosing spondylitis blood.

Construction of TCR beta libraries was performed using quantitative 5'-RACE with molecular barcodes. MiXCR, applied by TCRdb to the 5' RACE reads, yields one record per CDR3 protein. This table holds fewer than 550,000 distinct CDR3 sequences, about 5.2% found once. The receptor was derived from a male donor with ankylosing spondylitis. The chain is built from TRBV5-5 and TRBJ1-1; 10 bases map to TRBD1. Sequences were obtained from blood, either unsorted or a sorted T cell fraction (not recorded which). The CDR3, as DNA: TGTGCCAGCAGCCCTGGGACAGGGGACAACACTGAAGCTTTCTTT. Its protein is CASSPGTGDNTEAFF.